The clone carrying this TCR beta chain was counted between two and nine times. V dropped 1 base and J dropped 8 bases, with 15 bases sitting between them. The CDR3 extends over 16 amino acids. CDR1 and CDR2 from the germline V gene are MNHNS and SASEGT. Here immunoSEQ multiplex PCR was the method, and the copy in TCRdb shows in-frame clones only, minus some. This sample has more than 30,000 clones, with about four fifths found just once. This record belongs to a study of T cells in narcolepsy. The chain links TRBV6-1 to TRBJ2-6; D is undetermined. Sequencing used CD45RA- memory CD4+ T cells from PBMCs. This TCR came from a human donor with narcolepsy. As DNA, the CDR3 is TGTGCCAGCAGTGAAGGAAGGGCCCTCGAGACCAACGTCCTGACTTTC. Amino acid sequence: CASSEGRALETNVLTF.